A selection of T cell receptor beta chains follows, all from one sample in a study of early T cells in non-severe SARS-CoV-2 infection. TCRdb itself ran the 5' RACE reads through MiXCR, one entry per CDR3 protein. Here the sample spans approximately 28,000 distinct CDR3 sequences, approximately 6% being singletons. The starting material was whole blood, obtained at baseline. The source is an adult who was a healthcare worker with PCR-confirmed SARS-CoV-2 infection or an uninfected control (not recorded which). CDR3s include the opening cysteine and the closing phenylalanine or tryptophan. Fields, in order: CDR3 protein, CDR3 DNA, J gene, V gene, D gene, CDR3 length, clone size. The D gene is left open where the match is weak. Clone size, where shown, is once, few, many, or a class for clones that have expanded.

cdr3_aa: CSATRQGPNEQFF
cdr3_nt: TGCAGTGCAACGAGACAGGGACCCAATGAGCAGTTCTTC
j_call: TRBJ2-1
v_call: TRBV20-1
d_call: TRBD1
cdr3_length: 13
clone_size: many

cdr3_aa: CASRLGDSYEQYF
cdr3_nt: TGTGCCAGCAGGCTAGGTGACTCCTACGAGCAGTACTTC
j_call: TRBJ2-7
v_call: TRBV2
d_call: -
cdr3_length: 13
clone_size: many

cdr3_aa: CSATSGSYNNEQFF
cdr3_nt: TGCAGTGCTACTAGCGGGAGCTATAACAATGAGCAGTTCTTC
j_call: TRBJ2-1
v_call: TRBV20-1
d_call: TRBD2
cdr3_length: 14
clone_size: few

cdr3_aa: CASSPTFNTQYF
cdr3_nt: TGTGCCAGCTCCCCCACCTTTAATACGCAGTATTTT
j_call: TRBJ2-3
v_call: TRBV11-2
d_call: -
cdr3_length: 12
clone_size: many

cdr3_aa: CASSLMGAQAEKLFF
cdr3_nt: TGTGCCAGCAGCTTGATGGGGGCACAGGCTGAAAAACTGTTTTTT
j_call: TRBJ1-4
v_call: TRBV7-2
d_call: -
cdr3_length: 15
clone_size: few

cdr3_aa: CATSDWGGQSQETQYF
cdr3_nt: TGTGCCACCAGTGATTGGGGGGGACAGTCACAAGAGACCCAGTACTTC
j_call: TRBJ2-5
v_call: TRBV24-1
d_call: -
cdr3_length: 16
clone_size: few

cdr3_aa: CSARLGPSNSPLHF
cdr3_nt: TGCAGTGCTAGATTGGGGCCCTCTAATTCACCCCTCCACTTT
j_call: TRBJ1-6
v_call: TRBV20-1
d_call: -
cdr3_length: 14
clone_size: many

cdr3_aa: CAWAGGASNTGELFF
cdr3_nt: TGTGCCTGGGCTGGAGGGGCCTCGAACACCGGGGAGCTGTTTTTT
j_call: TRBJ2-2
v_call: TRBV30
d_call: -
cdr3_length: 15
clone_size: -

cdr3_aa: CSALIRGNTEAFF
cdr3_nt: TGCAGCGCACTTATTCGAGGGAACACTGAAGCTTTCTTT
j_call: TRBJ1-1
v_call: TRBV29-1
d_call: -
cdr3_length: 13
clone_size: many

cdr3_aa: CASSEFLRSGTSLATNEKLFF
cdr3_nt: TGTGCCAGCAGTGAATTCCTCCGCTCCGGGACATCTCTAGCAACTAATGAAAAACTGTTTTTT
j_call: TRBJ1-4
v_call: TRBV6-1
d_call: -
cdr3_length: 21
clone_size: -

cdr3_aa: CASSQDGAGGPLGNEQFF
cdr3_nt: TGTGCCAGCAGCCAAGATGGGGCGGGAGGGCCCCTTGGTAATGAGCAGTTCTTC
j_call: TRBJ2-1
v_call: TRBV4-2
d_call: TRBD2
cdr3_length: 18
clone_size: few

cdr3_aa: CASSLVGLLLSTDTQYF
cdr3_nt: TGCGCCAGCAGCTTGGTCGGCTTACTCCTCAGCACAGATACGCAGTATTTT
j_call: TRBJ2-3
v_call: TRBV5-1
d_call: -
cdr3_length: 17
clone_size: many

cdr3_aa: CASRDPGQGATGELFF
cdr3_nt: TGTGCCAGCAGGGATCCGGGACAGGGGGCAACCGGGGAGCTGTTTTTT
j_call: TRBJ2-2
v_call: TRBV28
d_call: TRBD1
cdr3_length: 16
clone_size: few

cdr3_aa: CAWSPRDRGLSGNQPQHF
cdr3_nt: TGTGCCTGGAGTCCCCGGGACAGGGGGCTGAGTGGCAATCAGCCCCAGCATTTT
j_call: TRBJ1-5
v_call: TRBV30
d_call: TRBD1
cdr3_length: 18
clone_size: many

cdr3_aa: CASSFGGPLGYTF
cdr3_nt: TGTGCCAGCAGTTTCGGTGGGCCGCTAGGCTACACCTTC
j_call: TRBJ1-2
v_call: TRBV12-3/TRBV12-4
d_call: -
cdr3_length: 13
clone_size: many

cdr3_aa: CASSLMGTGELFF
cdr3_nt: TGCGCCAGCAGCTTGATGGGGACCGGGGAGCTGTTTTTT
j_call: TRBJ2-2
v_call: TRBV5-1
d_call: -
cdr3_length: 13
clone_size: many

cdr3_aa: CASSMPGLQETQYF
cdr3_nt: TGTGCCAGCAGTATGCCGGGACTACAAGAGACCCAGTACTTC
j_call: TRBJ2-5
v_call: TRBV12-3/TRBV12-4
d_call: TRBD2
cdr3_length: 14
clone_size: many

cdr3_aa: CASSQELVNTGELFF
cdr3_nt: TGCGCCAGCAGCCAAGAACTGGTCAACACCGGGGAGCTGTTTTTT
j_call: TRBJ2-2
v_call: TRBV4-3
d_call: -
cdr3_length: 15
clone_size: -

cdr3_aa: CASSQDDRAYEQYF
cdr3_nt: TGCGCCAGCAGCCAAGATGACAGGGCTTACGAGCAGTACTTC
j_call: TRBJ2-7
v_call: TRBV4-3
d_call: TRBD1
cdr3_length: 14
clone_size: many

cdr3_aa: CATSDLPGQGYSFNTGELFF
cdr3_nt: TGTGCCACCAGTGATTTGCCGGGACAGGGGTACTCGTTTAACACCGGGGAGCTGTTTTTT
j_call: TRBJ2-2
v_call: TRBV24-1
d_call: TRBD1
cdr3_length: 20
clone_size: many

cdr3_aa: CASSRFGAGPSTDTQYF
cdr3_nt: TGTGCCAGCAGTCGGTTCGGGGCGGGTCCCAGTACCGATACGCAGTATTTT
j_call: TRBJ2-3
v_call: TRBV7-9
d_call: -
cdr3_length: 17
clone_size: -

cdr3_aa: CASSWLGAQYF
cdr3_nt: TGTGCCAGCAGCTGGCTCGGGGCCCAGTACTTC
j_call: TRBJ2-5
v_call: TRBV11-2
d_call: -
cdr3_length: 11
clone_size: many

cdr3_aa: CASVGSGRWEQFF
cdr3_nt: TGTGCCAGTGTCGGAAGCGGGAGATGGGAGCAGTTCTTC
j_call: TRBJ2-1
v_call: TRBV19
d_call: TRBD2
cdr3_length: 13
clone_size: many

cdr3_aa: CSVDRAYNEQFF
cdr3_nt: TGCAGCGTGGACAGGGCCTACAATGAGCAGTTCTTC
j_call: TRBJ2-1
v_call: TRBV29-1
d_call: TRBD1
cdr3_length: 12
clone_size: -

cdr3_aa: CASSLPSTSGKETQYF
cdr3_nt: TGTGCCAGCAGCTTGCCCTCGACTAGCGGGAAAGAGACCCAGTACTTC
j_call: TRBJ2-5
v_call: TRBV13
d_call: TRBD2
cdr3_length: 16
clone_size: -

cdr3_aa: CASSIRGQGPEQYF
cdr3_nt: TGTGCCAGTAGTATCCGGGGACAGGGACCCGAGCAGTACTTC
j_call: TRBJ2-7
v_call: TRBV19
d_call: TRBD1
cdr3_length: 14
clone_size: many

cdr3_aa: CASSTDGLGTQYF
cdr3_nt: TGTGCCAGCAGCACGGACGGTCTTGGGACCCAGTACTTC
j_call: TRBJ2-5
v_call: TRBV7-2
d_call: -
cdr3_length: 13
clone_size: -

cdr3_aa: CASSQDLGAYEQYF
cdr3_nt: TGCGCCAGCAGCCAAGATCTGGGGGCCTACGAGCAGTACTTC
j_call: TRBJ2-7
v_call: TRBV4-3
d_call: -
cdr3_length: 14
clone_size: -

cdr3_aa: CASSDVGDTQYF
cdr3_nt: TGTGCCAGCAGTGATGTCGGAGATACGCAGTATTTT
j_call: TRBJ2-3
v_call: TRBV2
d_call: -
cdr3_length: 12
clone_size: -

cdr3_aa: CASSFGGTLNEQFF
cdr3_nt: TGTGCCAGCAGCTTTGGCGGGACTCTCAATGAGCAGTTCTTC
j_call: TRBJ2-1
v_call: TRBV11-3
d_call: -
cdr3_length: 14
clone_size: few

cdr3_aa: CASTDPRNQPQHF
cdr3_nt: TGTGCCAGCACAGATCCTCGGAATCAGCCCCAGCATTTT
j_call: TRBJ1-5
v_call: TRBV6-1
d_call: -
cdr3_length: 13
clone_size: many

cdr3_aa: CASSVAGGEQYF
cdr3_nt: TGTGCCAGCAGCGTAGCGGGAGGCGAGCAGTACTTC
j_call: TRBJ2-7
v_call: TRBV2
d_call: TRBD2
cdr3_length: 12
clone_size: -

cdr3_aa: CASSLPEAGPYEQYF
cdr3_nt: TGTGCCAGCAGTCTGCCTGAAGCGGGGCCCTACGAGCAGTACTTC
j_call: TRBJ2-7
v_call: TRBV2
d_call: TRBD2
cdr3_length: 15
clone_size: many

cdr3_aa: CASSQGLTEPKTIYF
cdr3_nt: TGCGCCAGCAGCCAAGGTCTCACGGAGCCTAAGACCATATATTTT
j_call: TRBJ1-3
v_call: TRBV4-1
d_call: -
cdr3_length: 15
clone_size: many

cdr3_aa: CASSDRGDIQYF
cdr3_nt: TGTGCCAGCAGTGATAGGGGAGACATTCAGTACTTC
j_call: TRBJ2-4
v_call: TRBV6-1
d_call: -
cdr3_length: 12
clone_size: many

cdr3_aa: CASRSRAGLQLDRIAADTQYF
cdr3_nt: TGTGCAAGTCGCTCCAGAGCGGGACTCCAACTCGACCGAATAGCGGCAGATACGCAGTATTTT
j_call: TRBJ2-3
v_call: TRBV12-2
d_call: -
cdr3_length: 21
clone_size: many

cdr3_aa: CATSGREGPYNEQFF
cdr3_nt: TGTGCCACCAGTGGGCGGGAGGGACCCTACAATGAGCAGTTCTTC
j_call: TRBJ2-1
v_call: TRBV24-1
d_call: TRBD2
cdr3_length: 15
clone_size: -

cdr3_aa: CASSLDGSSYNEQFF
cdr3_nt: TGCGCCAGCAGCTTGGATGGGAGCTCCTACAATGAGCAGTTCTTC
j_call: TRBJ2-1
v_call: TRBV5-1
d_call: -
cdr3_length: 15
clone_size: many

cdr3_aa: CASSLNTDTQYF
cdr3_nt: TGTGCCAGCAGCTTAAACACAGATACGCAGTATTTT
j_call: TRBJ2-3
v_call: TRBV5-4
d_call: -
cdr3_length: 12
clone_size: many

cdr3_aa: CASSPQRATGELFF
cdr3_nt: TGTGCCAGTAGTCCCCAGCGGGCAACCGGGGAGCTGTTTTTT
j_call: TRBJ2-2
v_call: TRBV19
d_call: -
cdr3_length: 14
clone_size: -

cdr3_aa: CSARDGSVNQPQHF
cdr3_nt: TGCAGTGCTCGAGACGGATCCGTAAATCAGCCCCAGCATTTT
j_call: TRBJ1-5
v_call: TRBV20-1
d_call: -
cdr3_length: 14
clone_size: many

cdr3_aa: CASSFGGTYNVQFF
cdr3_nt: TGTGCCAGCAGCTTCGGGGGAACCTACAATGTGCAGTTCTTC
j_call: TRBJ2-1
v_call: TRBV7-9
d_call: -
cdr3_length: 14
clone_size: -

cdr3_aa: CSVSIIQNTEAFF
cdr3_nt: TGCAGCGTTTCCATCATTCAGAACACTGAAGCTTTCTTT
j_call: TRBJ1-1
v_call: TRBV29-1
d_call: -
cdr3_length: 13
clone_size: many

cdr3_aa: CASSSGQLQETQYF
cdr3_nt: TGCGCCAGCAGCTCGGGACAGCTGCAAGAGACCCAGTACTTC
j_call: TRBJ2-5
v_call: TRBV5-1
d_call: TRBD1
cdr3_length: 14
clone_size: many

cdr3_aa: CASSRTVNTEAFF
cdr3_nt: TGTGCCAGCAGTCGTACAGTGAACACTGAAGCTTTCTTT
j_call: TRBJ1-1
v_call: TRBV6-2/TRBV6-3
d_call: -
cdr3_length: 13
clone_size: many

cdr3_aa: CASSSSTAAYEQYF
cdr3_nt: TGTGCCAGCAGCTCGTCGACAGCAGCCTACGAGCAGTACTTC
j_call: TRBJ2-7
v_call: TRBV5-4
d_call: -
cdr3_length: 14
clone_size: many

cdr3_aa: CASSLIRASSGNTIYF
cdr3_nt: TGTGCCAGCAGCTTGATTAGGGCGAGCTCTGGAAACACCATATATTTT
j_call: TRBJ1-3
v_call: TRBV5-5
d_call: -
cdr3_length: 16
clone_size: many

cdr3_aa: CASQTGGFNQPQHF
cdr3_nt: TGTGCCAGTCAGACAGGGGGATTCAATCAGCCCCAGCATTTT
j_call: TRBJ1-5
v_call: TRBV28
d_call: TRBD1
cdr3_length: 14
clone_size: many

cdr3_aa: CASSPTSSHEYF
cdr3_nt: TGTGCCAGCAGCCCCACTAGTTCGCACGAGTATTTT
j_call: TRBJ2-3
v_call: TRBV7-2
d_call: -
cdr3_length: 12
clone_size: many

cdr3_aa: CASSQEASGGSDEQFF
cdr3_nt: TGTGCCAGCAGCCAAGAAGCTAGCGGGGGGAGTGATGAGCAGTTCTTC
j_call: TRBJ2-1
v_call: TRBV4-2
d_call: TRBD2
cdr3_length: 16
clone_size: many

cdr3_aa: CASSLGQGGYEQYF
cdr3_nt: TGTGCCAGCAGCCTGGGACAGGGGGGTTACGAGCAGTACTTC
j_call: TRBJ2-7
v_call: TRBV7-2
d_call: TRBD1
cdr3_length: 14
clone_size: many

cdr3_aa: CASSFTGGVQNEQYF
cdr3_nt: TGTGCCAGCAGTTTCACAGGGGGCGTCCAGAACGAGCAGTACTTC
j_call: TRBJ2-7
v_call: TRBV28
d_call: TRBD1
cdr3_length: 15
clone_size: many

cdr3_aa: CASSQDRGSQFF
cdr3_nt: TGCGCCAGCAGCCAAGATCGGGGCAGCCAGTTCTTC
j_call: TRBJ2-1
v_call: TRBV4-3
d_call: -
cdr3_length: 12
clone_size: few

cdr3_aa: CASSLSQYNTEAFF
cdr3_nt: TGTGCCAGCAGCTTATCTCAGTATAACACTGAAGCTTTCTTT
j_call: TRBJ1-1
v_call: TRBV5-6
d_call: -
cdr3_length: 14
clone_size: medium-sized

cdr3_aa: CSVELMFTNTEAFF
cdr3_nt: TGCAGCGTGGAATTAATGTTTACGAACACTGAAGCTTTCTTT
j_call: TRBJ1-1
v_call: TRBV29-1
d_call: -
cdr3_length: 14
clone_size: many

cdr3_aa: CASLPGGTGASRYGYTF
cdr3_nt: TGTGCCAGCCTCCCAGGGGGGACAGGGGCCTCTCGCTATGGCTACACCTTC
j_call: TRBJ1-2
v_call: TRBV6-1
d_call: TRBD1
cdr3_length: 17
clone_size: many

cdr3_aa: CASSDTGSDEQFF
cdr3_nt: TGCGCCAGCAGTGATACAGGGTCGGATGAGCAGTTCTTC
j_call: TRBJ2-1
v_call: TRBV10-1
d_call: -
cdr3_length: 13
clone_size: many

cdr3_aa: CSLYRDSGEAFF
cdr3_nt: TGCAGCCTATACCGGGACAGCGGTGAAGCTTTCTTT
j_call: TRBJ1-1
v_call: TRBV20-1
d_call: TRBD1
cdr3_length: 12
clone_size: many

cdr3_aa: CSVEAGSMNTEAFF
cdr3_nt: TGCAGCGTTGAAGCTGGGAGCATGAACACTGAAGCTTTCTTT
j_call: TRBJ1-1
v_call: TRBV29-1
d_call: -
cdr3_length: 14
clone_size: few

cdr3_aa: CASSLKAGVGETQYF
cdr3_nt: TGTGCCAGCAGCTTAAAGGCAGGGGTAGGAGAGACCCAGTACTTC
j_call: TRBJ2-5
v_call: TRBV7-3
d_call: -
cdr3_length: 15
clone_size: -